This record covers a single T cell receptor beta chain. Its antigen is as yet unknown. The template was RNA from unsorted bulk tissue. This non-tumor lung sample came from over 3 cm beyond the tumor edge. Donors were chemotherapy-naive, newly diagnosed lung cancer surgical patients in China, August–November 2014. This entry comes from a study of tumor and adjacent non-tumor tissue in lung cancer. Findings and limits, study-wide: Normal lung showed higher cumulative top 100 clone frequency than tumor.

Three rounds of nested PCR, following a modified ARM-PCR protocol, produced the TCRbeta library. MiXCR, run by TCRdb on the multiplex PCR reads, gives a single entry per CDR3 protein. Of 85,000 to 130,000 distinct CDR3 sequences in the sample, approximately 60% are singletons; the top ten hold roughly a fifth. The CDR3 runs to 14 residues. Germline CDR1 and CDR2: ENHRY and SYGVKD. The V end lost 3 bases, the J end lost 12 bases, and 18 bases lay between the germline ends. Source material: distant non-tumor lung tissue. The TCR sequence derives from a man aged 25 to 40 with non-small cell lung cancer. The V and J genes are TRBV10-3 and TRBJ1-3; D may be TRBD1 (6 bases). The CDR3 loop is CAISDGAAEDSIYF. The DNA of the CDR3 is TGTGCCATCAGTGATGGGGCCGCTGAGGACAGCATATATTTT.